These 29 T cell receptor beta chains originate from one sample sequenced in a study of CD8+ T cells in alopecia areata. RNA extraction was followed by reverse transcription into cDNA, which acted as the sequencing template. TCRdb keeps only in-frame clones here, not all; method: immunoSEQ multiplex PCR. The sample contains approximately 180,000 clones, 50% to 60% of which appear only once. Source: CD4+ T cells sorted from blood, taken at week 0. These receptors were taken from a human donor with alopecia areata.

This clone was counted a few times. This chain uses TRBV10-3 with TRBJ2-7, with 10 bases lining up with TRBD1. The V and J ends lost 6 bases and 4 bases, in that order; junction bases with no gene match: 9. This CDR3 has 15 amino acids. Germline V lookup: CDR1 ENHRY, CDR2 SYGVKD. CDR3 nucleotides: TGTGCCATCAGCCAGCTTTCGGGACAGGGGTACGAGCAGTACTTC. Translating it yields CAISQLSGQGYEQYF.

The CDR3 is CATWSLGRGYTF. The DNA for the CDR3 is TGTGCCACCTGGAGCTTGGGAAGGGGCTACACCTTC. The chain links TRBV15 to TRBJ1-2; no firm D call. CDR1 LNHNV and CDR2 YYDKDF come from the germline V gene (reference sequence). This CDR3 has 12 amino acids. The germline V and J ends were trimmed by 8 bases and 8 bases, with 15 bases remaining between them.

The chain employs TRBV30 and TRBJ2-6; 9 bases are a match to TRBD1. The CDR3 consists of 17 residues. The germline V gene has CDR1 GTSNPN and CDR2 SVGIG (reference sequence). The J segment lost 0 bases and the V segment lost 2 bases, leaving 5 bases of the junction unmatched. The CDR3 here is CAWSRDRVRSGANVLTF. Written as DNA, the CDR3 is TGTGCCTGGAGTCGGGACAGGGTCCGCTCTGGGGCCAACGTCCTGACTTTC.

The genes are TRBV6-5 and TRBJ1-2; D is perhaps TRBD1 (5 bases). V was trimmed by 6 bases and J by 3 bases, leaving 11 bases between them. Looked up from germline, CDR1 is MNHEY and CDR2 is SVGAGI. The CDR3 sequence is 13 residues long. The CDR3: CASSPGGDYGYTF. The CDR3 DNA reads as TGTGCCAGCAGCCCCGGGGGAGACTATGGCTACACCTTC.

The chain's CDR3 is CASSSPGGPSYNEQFF. The CDR3 nucleotides are TGTGCCAGTAGTTCTCCGGGTGGTCCTTCCTACAATGAGCAGTTCTTC. The rearrangement joins TRBV19 to TRBJ2-1; D is unresolved. The V gene lost 5 bases and the J gene lost 1 base, with 15 bases spanning the gap. The CDR3 has 16 amino acids. Germline loops: CDR1 LNHDA, CDR2 SQIVND (reference sequence).

CDR3 nucleotide sequence: TGTGCCAGCAGACCTGGGACAGCCCGCCAAAGGAACACTGAAGCTTTCTTT. Protein: CASRPGTARQRNTEAFF. V gene TRBV2 combines with J gene TRBJ1-1; 7 bases align to TRBD1. The ends lost 6 bases at V and 1 base at J; junction bases unmatched: 14. CDR1 and CDR2 (germline): SNHLY, FYNNEI. The CDR3 consists of 17 residues. The entire variable domain, with the rest obtained from reference TRBV2 and TRBJ1-1, is as follows: EPEVTQTPSHQVTQMGQEVILRCVPISNHLYFYWYRQILGQKVEFLVSFYNNEISEKSEIFDDQFSVERPDGSNFTLKIRSTKLEDSAMYFCASRPGTARQRNTEAFFGQGTRLTVV.

This chain connects TRBV4-1 to TRBJ1-5; 9 bases agree with TRBD1. V dropped 5 bases and J dropped 7; count of bases not matched to a gene: 6. CDR3 size: 14 residues. Germline assignment: CDR1 MGHRA and CDR2 YSYEKL. The DNA for the CDR3 is TGCGCCAGCAGCTCCGGGACAGGGAGGCAGCCCCAGCATTTT. It translates to CASSSGTGRQPQHF.

In the case of this clone: The sample carries other DNA sequences with the same CDR3. The chain recombines TRBV5-1 with TRBJ2-2; D ambiguous. Germline CDR1 reads SGHRS; CDR2 reads YFSETQ. V lost 0 bases to trimming and J lost 1 base, with 4 bases between them. CDR3 size: 14 residues. Here the CDR3 reads CASSLVGNTGELFF. CDR3 nucleotide sequence: TGCGCCAGCAGCTTGGTTGGGAACACCGGGGAGCTGTTTTTT.

The genes are TRBV5-1 and TRBJ1-1, with a weak D call TRBD1 (5 bases). The CDR3 has 18 amino acids. Trimming left V 0 bases short and J 6 bases short, with 24 bases between. The V gene's germline CDR1 is SGHRS and CDR2 YFSETQ. CDR3 coding DNA: TGCGCCAGCAGCTTGGAGGGCAGGGCCACCGGACTAGCGGCTGAAGCTTTCTTT. Residues: CASSLEGRATGLAAEAFF. The complete variable domain, with remaining parts taken from reference TRBV5-1 and TRBJ1-1, reads KAGVTQTPRYLIKTRGQQVTLSCSPISGHRSVSWYQQTPGQGLQFLFEYFSETQRNKGNFPGRFSGRQFSNSRSEMNVSTLELGDSALYLCASSLEGRATGLAAEAFFGQGTRLTVV.

The rearrangement joins TRBV5-1 to TRBJ2-3, with 10 bases identical to TRBD2. J lost 0 bases, V lost 4 bases, and 5 bases had no gene match. Germline assignment: CDR1 SGHRS and CDR2 YFSETQ. This CDR3 has 16 residues. The CDR3 reads CASSPLAGGSTDTQYF. The CDR3 DNA follows: TGCGCCAGCAGCCCATTAGCGGGGGGAAGCACAGATACGCAGTATTTT.

This clone was recorded only once. The rearrangement joins TRBV7-3 to TRBJ2-7; 8 bases align to TRBD2. Trimming at V came to 9 bases and at J to 0 bases, leaving 7 bases not matched to a gene. CDR3 size: 14 residues. The germline V gene has CDR1 SGHTA and CDR2 FQGTGA. CDR3 nucleotides: TGTGCCAGGGAAGCGGGGGCTGCCTCCTACGAGCAGTACTTC. Protein sequence: CAREAGAASYEQYF.

The chain combines TRBV2 with TRBJ1-2; 10 bases fit TRBD1. CDR1 is SNHLY, CDR2 FYNNEI, per germline. With V trimmed by 4 bases and J by 6 bases, 2 bases remained unmatched. The CDR3 sequence is 13 residues long. DNA for the CDR3: TGTGCCAGCAGTGGACAGGGGGCGGATGGCTACACCTTC. Translated: CASSGQGADGYTF.

The V gene is TRBV7-9, the J gene TRBJ1-6; D is perhaps TRBD1 (6 bases). From germline, CDR1 is SEHNR and CDR2 FQNEAQ (reference sequence). The CDR3 runs 15 residues. With 3 bases removed from V and 4 bases from J, the gap between germline ends came to 10 bases. CDR3 protein: CASSLAGDYNSPLHF. CDR3 nucleotide sequence: TGTGCCAGCAGCTTGGCAGGGGATTATAATTCACCCCTCCACTTT.

The DNA for the CDR3 is TGTGCCAGCAGCTTAGACTATACAGATACGCAGTATTTT. Protein product: CASSLDYTDTQYF. The rearrangement uses TRBV7-9 and TRBJ2-3; no clear D gene. Germline V gene data show CDR1 as SEHNR and CDR2 as FQNEAQ (reference sequence). This CDR3 has 13 residues. V shed 1 base and J shed 3 bases, with 5 bases lying between them.

The gene calls are TRBV2 and TRBJ1-2; D uncertain. This CDR3 region has 13 residues. Germline-derived CDR1 and CDR2 are SNHLY and FYNNEI. Trimming removed 7 bases at V and 3 bases at J, with 12 bases between. CDR3 residues: CASIQDGYYGYTF. Written as DNA, the CDR3 is TGTGCCAGCATTCAGGACGGGTACTATGGCTACACCTTC.

This clone was recorded a few times. The chain carries TRBV2 and TRBJ2-7; TRBD1 is a possible D gene (5 bases). Germline loops: CDR1 SNHLY, CDR2 FYNNEI. Trimming took off 6 bases at V and 2 bases at J, with 8 bases between the two ends. CDR3 length: 12 amino acids. The CDR3, as DNA: TGTGCCAGCAGACTGGACACCTACGAGCAGTACTTC. It specifies CASRLDTYEQYF.

This chain links TRBV9 with TRBJ2-2; D is undetermined. Germline V gene sequence: CDR1 SGDLS, CDR2 YYNGEE. The CDR3 is made up of 13 amino acids. The germline V and J ends were trimmed by 1 base and 4 bases, with 5 bases remaining between them. CDR3 sequence reads: CASSVMSTGELFF. Written as DNA, the CDR3 is TGTGCCAGCAGCGTAATGAGCACCGGGGAGCTGTTTTTT.

The chain carries TRBV19 and TRBJ1-5; perhaps TRBD1 as D (5 bases). This CDR3 is 15 amino acids long. V lost 7 bases and J lost 1, with 14 bases in between. Germline CDR1 is LNHDA and CDR2 is SQIVND (reference sequence). In nucleotides, the CDR3 is TGTGCCAGTAAGAACGCGGGACGAAGCAATCAGCCCCAGCATTTT. As protein: CASKNAGRSNQPQHF.

Notes on this clone: The same CDR3 can be traced to other DNA sequences in this sample. The chain uses TRBV30 and TRBJ1-3; D uncertain. CDR1 is GTSNPN and CDR2 is SVGIG in the germline V gene (reference sequence). The CDR3 is 13 residues long. Trimming took off 1 base at V and 0 bases at J, with 4 bases between the two ends. CDR3 in DNA: TGTGCCTGGAGTGGCAGCTCTGGAAACACCATATATTTT. Translating gives CAWSGSSGNTIYF.

This clone has just a few counts. The rearrangement uses TRBV29-1 and TRBJ2-7; D not certain. V was pared by 4 bases and J by 3 bases, with 13 bases between. Germline-derived CDR1 and CDR2 are SQVTM and ANQGSEA. The CDR3 has 13 residues. The CDR3 sequence: CSVGSPDHYEQYF. CDR3 DNA: TGCAGCGTTGGAAGCCCGGACCACTACGAGCAGTACTTC.

The chain joins TRBV29-1 to TRBJ2-3; no clear D gene. The CDR3 is made up of 12 amino acids. CDR1 SQVTM and CDR2 ANQGSEA come from the germline V gene. Trimming cost V 7 bases and J 4 bases, with 12 bases left between them. CDR3 in amino acids: CSARTGPDTQYF. The CDR3 nucleotides are TGCAGCGCCCGGACGGGTCCAGATACGCAGTATTTT.

This clone was detected once. This same CDR3 is encoded by further DNA sequences in the sample. CDR3 sequence reads: CASSLIYEQYF. The CDR3 DNA reads as TGTGCCAGCAGCTTGATCTACGAGCAGTACTTC. This chain connects TRBV7-2 to TRBJ2-7, with D uncertain. V lost 3 bases and J 3 bases, leaving 3 bases between the germline ends. CDR1 is SGHTA and CDR2 is FQGNSA in the germline V gene. CDR3 length: 11 amino acids.

This clone was found a few times. The CDR3 sequence is CSVGVLAATSYEQYF. For the CDR3, the DNA is TGCAGCGTTGGGGTACTAGCGGCAACCTCCTACGAGCAGTACTTC. This sequence joins TRBV29-1 and TRBJ2-7; 8 bases are shared with TRBD2. V gave up 4 bases and J gave up 0 bases; unmatched junction bases: 8. Germline V gives CDR1 SQVTM, CDR2 ANQGSEA. CDR3 length: 15 residues.

This clone occurred a few times. The V and J genes are TRBV29-1 and TRBJ1-1; D gene ambiguous. The CDR3 is 16 amino acids. V lost 0 bases, J lost 0 bases, and 14 bases lay in between. The V gene's germline CDR1 is SQVTM and CDR2 ANQGSEA. The CDR3 loop is CSVEESAEDLNTEAFF. Written as DNA, the CDR3 is TGCAGCGTTGAAGAGTCCGCGGAGGACTTGAACACTGAAGCTTTCTTT.

The chain joins TRBV7-2 to TRBJ2-2; D call uncertain. The CDR3 is made up of 14 amino acids. Trimming removed 5 bases at V and 3 bases at J, with 10 bases between. Germline V CDR1 and CDR2: SGHTA, FQGNSA. CDR3 sequence reads: CASSPGFDTGELFF. Written as DNA, the CDR3 is TGTGCCAGCAGCCCGGGTTTTGACACCGGGGAGCTGTTTTTT.

The chain carries TRBV5-4 and TRBJ2-1; 9 bases line up with TRBD2. Trimming removed 6 bases from V and 9 bases from J; junction bases left unmatched: 7. The germline V gene has CDR1 SGHNT and CDR2 YYREEE (reference sequence). The CDR3 is 13 residues long. The CDR3 reads CASKQRGVREQFF. The CDR3 DNA reads TGTGCCAGCAAACAGCGGGGGGTACGTGAGCAGTTCTTC.

The chain couples TRBV7-2 to TRBJ2-4; D not certain. CDR1 SGHTA and CDR2 FQGNSA come from the germline V gene. This CDR3 has 12 amino acids. With 4 bases removed from V and 4 bases from J, the gap between germline ends came to 5 bases. The CDR3 DNA sequence: TGTGCCAGCAGCTATAGGAAAAACATTCAGTACTTC. Its translation: CASSYRKNIQYF. The full variable domain, in which reference TRBV7-2 and TRBJ2-4 provide the parts outside the CDR3, is GAGVSQSPSNKVTEKGKDVELRCDPISGHTALYWYRQSLGQGLEFLIYFQGNSAPDKSGLPSDRFSAERTGGSVSTLTIQRTQQEDSAVYLCASSYRKNIQYFGAGTRLSVL.

Concerning this clone: No DNA is shown, since the ends of the CDR3 on it are uncertain; the CDR3 is the one TCRdb lists. J is TRBJ2-7 and V is TRBV30. The CDR3 is 11 amino acids long, termini counted. Germline V gene sequence: CDR1 GTSNPN, CDR2 SVGIG (reference sequence). CDR3 region: CAWSTSALPNF.

Written as DNA, the CDR3 is TGTGCCTGGAGGCAAGGGGTCGGGAATTCACCCCTCCACTTT. The encoded protein is CAWRQGVGNSPLHF. V and J are TRBV30 and TRBJ1-6; D perhaps matches TRBD1 (5 bases). V was trimmed by 3 bases and J by 7 bases, leaving 13 bases between them. Germline loops: CDR1 GTSNPN, CDR2 SVGIG (reference sequence). The CDR3 has 14 residues. Complete variable domain (other parts from reference TRBV30 and TRBJ1-6): SQTIHQWPATLVQPVGSPLSLECTVEGTSNPNLYWYRQAAGRGLQLLFYSVGIGQISSEVPQNLSASRPQDRQFILSSKKLLLSDSGFYLCAWRQGVGNSPLHFGNGTRLTVT.